The clone carrying this T cell receptor beta chain has a count of ten or more. The data were obtained in a study of identical twins. The V and J ends lost 6 bases and 5 bases respectively, with 7 bases between them. The germline V gene has CDR1 SQVTM and CDR2 ANQGSEA. The CDR3 covers 10 residues. TCRdb used MiXCR to reprocess the 5' RACE reads, holding one entry per CDR3 protein. This sample has hundreds of thousands of distinct CDR3 sequences, with about 20% found just once. A further study also used this sample, focusing on T cells expressing NK-cell markers. That source notes: Alpha-beta TCR T cells were the sole sorting target in several experiments, owing to an anti-gamma-delta TCR antibody.

The V gene is TRBV29-1, the J gene TRBJ2-5, with D unresolved. The source material was PBMCs. The receptor comes from a woman aged 18-35 years in good health. The DNA for the CDR3 is TGCAGCGTAAAGAGGGAGACCCAGTACTTC. Amino acids: CSVKRETQYF.